The next 27 T cell receptor beta chains were all read from a single sample in a study of blood T cell repertoires in COVID-19. The method was immunoSEQ multiplex PCR; TCRdb's version includes in-frame clones alone and lacks a portion of them. The sample carries fewer than 250,000 clones, less than 80% recorded once. The sample comprised peripheral blood. The receptors shown here come from a woman aged 50 to 60 with acute or convalescent COVID-19.

The rearrangement links TRBV18 to TRBJ1-1; 7 bases map to TRBD1. V dropped 4 bases and J dropped 3; count of bases not matched to a gene: 11. Germline-derived CDR1 and CDR2 are KGHSH and LQKENI. The CDR3 is made up of 16 amino acids. Written as DNA, the CDR3 is TGTGCCAGCTCACTGAGCGGAGGGGGCTGGGACACTGAAGCTTTCTTT. As protein: CASSLSGGGWDTEAFF.

The chain employs TRBV15 and TRBJ2-5; maybe TRBD1 (5 bases). V was clipped by 0 bases and J by 0 bases, with 8 bases between them. The CDR3 is made up of 15 amino acids. Looked up from germline, CDR1 is LNHNV and CDR2 is YYDKDF (reference sequence). CDR3 region: CATSRDKGYQETQYF. For the CDR3, the DNA is TGTGCCACCAGCAGAGATAAGGGGTACCAAGAGACCCAGTACTTC. Full variable domain (missing parts from reference TRBV15 and TRBJ2-5): DAMVIQNPRYQVTQFGKPVTLSCSQTLNHNVMYWYQQKSSQAPKLLFHYYDKDFNNEADTPDNFQSRRPNTSFCFLDIRSPGLGDTAMYLCATSRDKGYQETQYFGPGTRLLVL.

V usage is TRBV7-2 and J usage is TRBJ1-2, with 8 bases lining up with TRBD1. Germline CDR1 reads SGHTA; CDR2 reads FQGNSA. The CDR3 has 14 residues. With 4 bases clipped from V and 5 bases from J, the junction kept 6 bases outside the gene matches. CDR3 coding DNA: TGTGCCAGCAGCTCGAGGACAGGGCCTTATGGCTACACCTTC. It codes for CASSSRTGPYGYTF.

This clone was detected once. V usage is TRBV20-1 and J usage is TRBJ2-7, with D possibly matching TRBD2 (6 bases). With 5 bases removed from V and 6 bases from J, the gap between germline ends came to 11 bases. This CDR3 region has 11 residues. Per germline, CDR1 DFQATT and CDR2 SNEGSKA (reference sequence). CDR3: CSAPGLREQYF. CDR3 sequence (DNA): TGCAGTGCTCCGGGACTTCGCGAGCAGTACTTC.

Concerning this clone itself: Other DNA sequences from this sample encode an identical CDR3 as well. V gene TRBV7-2 combines with J gene TRBJ2-2; 8 nucleotides agree with TRBD1. This CDR3 is 15 amino acids long. The germline CDR1 and CDR2 sequences are SGHTA and FQGNSA. V was pared by 1 base and J by 5 bases, with 3 bases of the junction left unmatched. CDR3 amino acids: CASSLGTGTTGELFF. The CDR3 nucleotides are TGTGCCAGCAGCTTAGGGACAGGGACTACCGGGGAGCTGTTTTTT.

The chain uses TRBV9 and TRBJ2-2, with D unclear. CDR1 is SGDLS, CDR2 YYNGEE, per germline. The germline V and J ends were trimmed by 3 bases and 4 bases, with 7 bases remaining between them. This CDR3 region has 13 residues. The CDR3 bases are TGTGCCAGCAGCGCCACAGTCACCGGGGAGCTGTTTTTT. This translates into CASSATVTGELFF.

This sequence joins TRBV3-1 (or the pseudogene TRBV3-2) and TRBJ1-2, with D perhaps matching TRBD1 (6 bases). V was cut by 8 bases and J by 3 bases, with 7 bases left in between. This CDR3 has 11 residues. Germline V gene data show CDR1 as LGHDT and CDR2 as YNNKEL (reference sequence). CDR3 sequence: CASGQHYGYTF. CDR3 in DNA: TGTGCCAGCGGACAGCACTATGGCTACACCTTC.

This chain connects TRBV9 to TRBJ1-1, with 10 bases identical to TRBD1. This CDR3 has 16 amino acids. V lost 0 bases to trimming and J lost 1 base; unmatched junction nucleotides: 3. CDR1 and CDR2 from the germline V gene are SGDLS and YYNGEE. CDR3 protein: CASSVDGTGENTEAFF. The CDR3, as DNA: TGTGCCAGCAGCGTAGACGGGACAGGGGAGAACACTGAAGCTTTCTTT.

CDR3 sequence reads: CASSPNVNSGEQYF. Here the CDR3 DNA reads TGTGCCAGCAGCCCAAATGTTAATAGCGGGGAGCAGTACTTC. The V gene is TRBV11-2, the J gene TRBJ2-7; 7 bases map to TRBD2. Germline V gene lookup returns CDR1 SGHAT and CDR2 FQNNGV. Trimming at V came to 5 bases and at J to 7 bases, leaving 11 bases not matched to a gene. The CDR3 totals 14 residues.

This clone was observed a handful of times. This chain links TRBV7-2 with TRBJ1-6; D possibly corresponds to TRBD1 (5 bases). V was cut by 5 bases and J by 7 bases, with 12 bases left in between. Germline CDR1 reads SGHTA; CDR2 reads FQGNSA. The CDR3 loop spans 14 amino acids. Here the CDR3 DNA reads TGTGCCAGCAGCGGAGAGACAGCCAATTCACCCCTCCACTTT. It encodes CASSGETANSPLHF.

The chain links TRBV5-8 to TRBJ1-1, with 7 bases matching TRBD1. Germline CDR1 is SGHTS and CDR2 is YDEGEE. V shed 0 bases and J 7 bases; nucleotides not matched to a gene: 9. The CDR3 totals 15 residues. The CDR3 loop reads CASSLGTHRDSEAFF. The DNA of the CDR3 is TGTGCCAGCAGCTTGGGTACCCACCGGGACAGTGAAGCTTTCTTT.

The gene calls are TRBV2 and TRBJ1-2; D might be TRBD1 (6 bases). V was shortened by 5 bases and J by 4 bases, with 17 bases between the two germline ends. Germline V lookup: CDR1 SNHLY, CDR2 FYNNEI. The CDR3 is 15 residues long. CDR3 loop: CASSPNGGPTYGYTF. The CDR3 DNA follows: TGTGCCAGCAGTCCCAACGGGGGGCCCACCTATGGCTACACCTTC.

The chain uses TRBV14 and TRBJ2-3, with TRBD2 matching over 13 bases. The CDR3 totals 17 residues. With V trimmed by 3 bases and J by 3 bases, 6 bases remained unmatched. Looked up from germline, CDR1 is SGHDN and CDR2 is FVKESK. The CDR3 is CASSHPPGLAGTDTQYF. The CDR3 DNA reads TGTGCCAGCAGCCACCCCCCGGGACTAGCGGGAACAGATACGCAGTATTTT.

The chain couples TRBV3-1 (or the pseudogene TRBV3-2) to TRBJ1-2; the D gene is possibly TRBD1 (6 bases). The CDR3 is 13 amino acids. The germline V gene has CDR1 LGHDT and CDR2 YNNKEL (reference sequence). Trimming pared 10 bases from V and 4 bases from J, leaving 16 bases between. The CDR3 protein is CANLEGVTYGYTF. Here the CDR3 DNA reads TGTGCCAACCTTGAGGGGGTGACCTATGGCTACACCTTC.

The chain joins TRBV5-4 to TRBJ2-7; TRBD1 matches at 7 bases. In germline, CDR1 is SGHNT, CDR2 YYREEE (reference sequence). The CDR3 runs to 16 residues. V lost 5 bases to trimming and J lost 3 bases; unmatched junction nucleotides: 14. The CDR3 is CASSPSPDRTYYEQYF. For the CDR3, the DNA is TGTGCCAGCAGTCCTTCCCCGGACAGGACATACTACGAGCAGTACTTC.

This clone was seen more than once but under ten times. The CDR3 region is CASSTTGSARTEAFF. The CDR3 coding sequence is TGTGCCAGCAGCACGACGGGGTCCGCCCGGACTGAAGCTTTCTTT. The chain employs TRBV6-5 and TRBJ1-1; D is uncertain. With 6 bases removed from V and 5 bases from J, the gap between germline ends came to 19 bases. This CDR3 has 15 residues. Germline CDR1 reads MNHEY; CDR2 reads SVGAGI.

This chain joins TRBV19 and TRBJ1-2; 8 nucleotides agree with TRBD1. The trim removed 3 bases at V and 4 bases at J, leaving 16 bases unmatched. The CDR3 runs 18 residues. Germline V gives CDR1 LNHDA, CDR2 SQIVND (reference sequence). CDR3 DNA: TGTGCCAGTAGTATCGGGACAGGCGCGTTCATGCTGTCCTATGGCTACACCTTC. Its translation: CASSIGTGAFMLSYGYTF.

The chain joins TRBV2 to TRBJ2-5; 7 bases are shared with TRBD1. Losses at the gene ends were 6 bases for V and 8 bases for J; bases not matched to a gene: 12. Germline lookup yields CDR1 SNHLY and CDR2 FYNNEI. This CDR3 comprises 14 residues. The CDR3 DNA reads as TGTGCCAGCAGGGGAACAGGGGCCAGGGGTACCCAGTACTTC. Translating gives CASRGTGARGTQYF.

V is TRBV12-3 or TRBV12-4 and J is TRBJ1-6, with no clear D. The CDR3 length is 13 residues. With 5 bases removed from V and 6 bases from J, the gap between germline ends came to 8 bases. As DNA, the CDR3 is TGTGCCAGCAGTGAGGGTGGTAATTCACCCCTCCACTTT. Amino acids: CASSEGGNSPLHF.

The V gene is TRBV30, the J gene TRBJ1-5, with unresolved D. CDR3 length: 14 residues. Germline CDR1 is GTSNPN and CDR2 is SVGIG (reference sequence). Trimming pared 1 base from V and 0 bases from J, leaving 7 bases between. The CDR3 region is CAWSENFSNQPQHF. DNA of the CDR3: TGTGCCTGGAGTGAAAACTTTAGCAATCAGCCCCAGCATTTT.

The chain has TRBV14 and TRBJ1-3, with TRBD1 identical over 9 bases. V was clipped by 4 bases and J by 0 bases; unmatched bases: 1. This CDR3 is built from 15 residues. CDR1 SGHDN and CDR2 FVKESK come from the germline V gene. CDR3 coding DNA: TGTGCCAGCAGCCGGGACAGGGTCTCTGGAAACACCATATATTTT. Protein: CASSRDRVSGNTIYF.

This clone was counted once. The CDR3 DNA sequence: TGTGCCAGCAGCGGCGGCCTTACCGTCGGCTATGGCTACACCTTC. Its translation: CASSGGLTVGYGYTF. The J gene is TRBJ1-2, the V gene TRBV5-4, with D unclear. Trimming removed 4 bases at V and 4 bases at J, with 17 bases between. Germline CDR1 reads SGHNT; CDR2 reads YYREEE (reference sequence). The length of the CDR3 is 15 residues.

The CDR3 nucleotides are TGTGCCAGCAGTTTGGGGACAGGCCGACTCACAGATACGCAGTATTTT. This codes for CASSLGTGRLTDTQYF. The gene calls are TRBV28 and TRBJ2-3; 8 nucleotides align to TRBD1. Germline values: CDR1 MDHEN, CDR2 SYDVKM. The CDR3 sequence is 16 residues long. V lost 3 bases to trimming and J lost 2 bases; unmatched junction nucleotides: 7.

The sample holds a few counts of this clone. J is TRBJ2-3 and V is TRBV4-1; D perhaps matches TRBD2 (6 bases). The CDR3 extends over 16 amino acids. The V and J ends lost 1 base and 6 bases respectively, with 17 bases between them. The germline V gene encodes CDR1 MGHRA and CDR2 YSYEKL. The CDR3 loop is CASSQGFGRGGDTQYF. CDR3 nucleotides: TGCGCCAGCAGCCAAGGATTCGGGCGGGGCGGGGATACGCAGTATTTT.

The J gene is TRBJ2-7, the V gene TRBV29-1, with TRBD1 identical over 10 bases. Germline lookup yields CDR1 SQVTM and CDR2 ANQGSEA. V shed 6 bases and J 2 bases; nucleotides not matched to a gene: 10. The CDR3 runs to 15 residues. The CDR3 sequence: CSVLGRDRGPYEQYF. The DNA for the CDR3 is TGCAGCGTGCTGGGCCGGGACAGGGGCCCCTACGAGCAGTACTTC.

The chain recombines TRBV5-1 with TRBJ1-2, with D unresolved. Germline V gene lookup returns CDR1 SGHRS and CDR2 YFSETQ. Trimming removed 5 bases from V and 5 bases from J, with 22 bases in between. The CDR3 spans 16 residues. The CDR3 protein is CASSAFARPDGYGYTF. As DNA, the CDR3 is TGCGCCAGCAGTGCCTTCGCCAGGCCCGATGGGTATGGCTACACCTTC. The whole variable domain, filled in from reference TRBV5-1 and TRBJ1-2, reads KAGVTQTPRYLIKTRGQQVTLSCSPISGHRSVSWYQQTPGQGLQFLFEYFSETQRNKGNFPGRFSGRQFSNSRSEMNVSTLELGDSALYLCASSAFARPDGYGYTFGSGTRLTVV.

The chain employs TRBV12-5 and TRBJ2-1; D is undetermined. The CDR3 runs to 14 residues. V lost 1 base, J lost 7 bases, and 11 bases lay in between. Germline CDR1 reads LGHNT; CDR2 reads FRNRAP. CDR3 loop: CASGLGYSFNEQFF. The CDR3 coding sequence is TGTGCTAGTGGTTTGGGATACAGCTTTAATGAGCAGTTCTTC.